This section outlines one T cell receptor beta chain sequence together with its context. Its target is unknown. The sample originates from a study of cytomegalovirus exposure and HLA in healthy donors. Overall study findings and caveats: Relative to the roughly 690-donor mean, N-insertions were reportedly fewer in an Asian-associated ancestry cluster in a later analysis. In a later analysis, parvovirus B19, influenza, CMV and Epstein-Barr virus appeared linked to several top co-occurrence clusters. The investigators catalogued 150 or so TCR beta chains as cytomegalovirus-associated.

With 60 Vbeta and 13 Jbeta primers, the PCR was carried out. The table came from immunoSEQ multiplex PCR; TCRdb's copy has only in-frame clones and leaves some out. The data show 100,000 to 150,000 clones, more than 80% seen once. The germline V gene encodes CDR1 SEHNR and CDR2 FQNEAQ (reference sequence). Trimming pared 3 bases from V and 8 bases from J, leaving 13 bases between. The CDR3 length is 13 residues. This chain connects TRBV7-9 to TRBJ1-2, with D tentatively TRBD1 (5 bases). This receptor was obtained from a young man in good health and CMV-seropositive. Sequenced input: PBMCs. The CDR3 here is CASSFGGVRGYTF. The CDR3 region has the DNA TGTGCCAGCAGCTTTGGAGGGGTGAGAGGCTACACCTTC.